Included here is one T cell receptor (beta chain) sequence, with context. Its antigen is undetermined. Germline values: CDR1 GTSNPN, CDR2 SVGIG (reference sequence). The V end was cut by 0 bases, the J end by 10 bases, with 15 bases between. The CDR3 is 13 residues long. TCRdb called the reads again in MiXCR, with one record for every CDR3 protein. Of 9,500 to 13,000 distinct CDR3 sequences in the sample, about a quarter were seen once. This sample is drawn from a study of liver allograft versus peripheral blood T cells. Study-level background: Comparing T cell receptor repertoires in transplanted livers with those in recipients' peripheral blood was part of the design.

Study conclusions and caveats: Reportedly, liver allograft T cell receptor repertoires differed from peripheral blood ones.

The J gene is TRBJ1-2, the V gene TRBV30; D gene uncertain. This TCR derives from a human patient who had a liver transplant. Some T cells could come from the graft donor. CDR3 residues: CAWSVNPGLPYTF. The CDR3 DNA reads TGTGCCTGGAGTGTAAATCCAGGCCTGCCCTACACCTTC.